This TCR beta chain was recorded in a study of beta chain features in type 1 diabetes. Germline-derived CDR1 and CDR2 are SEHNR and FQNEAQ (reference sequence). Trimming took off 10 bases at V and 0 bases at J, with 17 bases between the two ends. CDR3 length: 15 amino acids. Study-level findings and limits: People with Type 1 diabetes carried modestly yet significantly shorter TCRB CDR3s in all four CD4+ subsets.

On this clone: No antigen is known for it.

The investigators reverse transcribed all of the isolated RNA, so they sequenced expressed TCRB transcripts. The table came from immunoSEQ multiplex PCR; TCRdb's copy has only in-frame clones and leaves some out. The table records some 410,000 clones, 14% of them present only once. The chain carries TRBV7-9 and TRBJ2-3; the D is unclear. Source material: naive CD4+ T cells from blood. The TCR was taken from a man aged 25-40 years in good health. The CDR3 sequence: CATQGEARSTDTQYF. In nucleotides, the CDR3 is TGTGCCACCCAAGGAGAGGCGAGAAGCACAGATACGCAGTATTTT.